Below are 27 T cell receptor beta chains sequenced from a single sample in a study of PD-L1 blockade in urothelial cancer. Some clones are missing from TCRdb's copy, which holds only in-frame ones; the method was immunoSEQ multiplex PCR. The table includes tens of thousands of clones, 84% detected once. Described time point: pretreatment peripheral blood. Sequencing used PBMCs, obtained around atezolizumab (anti-PD-L1) treatment. The receptors were sampled from a man between 60 and 70 years old with urothelial cancer.

The gene calls are TRBV13 and TRBJ1-2, with D perhaps TRBD1 (5 bases). From germline, CDR1 is PRHDT and CDR2 FYEKMQ (reference sequence). The CDR3 consists of 12 residues. The V gene lost 2 bases and the J gene lost 8 bases, with 9 bases spanning the gap. This chain's CDR3 is CASSLRGSGYTF. The CDR3 coding sequence is TGTGCCAGCAGCTTAAGGGGTAGCGGCTACACCTTC.

V and J are TRBV11-3 and TRBJ2-2; D not certain. The V end lost 2 bases, the J end lost 1 base, and 5 bases lay between the germline ends. This CDR3 is built from 14 residues. The germline gives CDR1 SGHNT, CDR2 YENEEA. The CDR3 loop reads CASSLQENTGELFF. CDR3 in DNA: TGTGCCAGCAGCTTACAGGAGAACACCGGGGAGCTGTTTTTT. Variable domain in full (rest from reference TRBV11-3 and TRBJ2-2): EAGVVQSPRYKIIEKKQPVAFWCNPISGHNTLYWYLQNLGQGPELLIRYENEEAVDDSQLPKDRFSAERLKGVDSTLKIQPAELGDSAVYLCASSLQENTGELFFGEGSRLTVL.

The rearrangement uses TRBV4-3 and TRBJ1-4; TRBD1 might be the D (6 bases). V was trimmed by 0 bases and J by 6 bases, leaving 11 bases between them. Germline V gene lookup returns CDR1 LGHNA and CDR2 YSLEER. The CDR3 covers 15 residues. CDR3 in amino acids: CASSQDRRGDEKLFF. Here the CDR3 DNA reads TGCGCCAGCAGCCAAGATCGCAGGGGCGATGAAAAACTGTTTTTT.

The gene calls are TRBV6-1 and TRBJ1-1; 7 bases match TRBD1. Unmatched junction bases numbered 8, after V lost 8 bases and J lost 5 bases. CDR3 length equals 13 residues. The germline gives CDR1 MNHNS, CDR2 SASEGT. CDR3 DNA sequence: TGTGCCAGCCTCCAGGGGGGAAGAACTGAAGCTTTCTTT. As protein: CASLQGGRTEAFF.

The J gene is TRBJ2-5, the V gene TRBV9, with 7 bases lining up with TRBD2. CDR1 is SGDLS and CDR2 is YYNGEE in the germline V gene. V was clipped by 4 bases and J by 4 bases; unmatched bases: 7. The CDR3 length is 14 residues. CDR3 coding DNA: TGTGCCAGCAGCCCCCGAGGCGGGAGAGAGACCCAGTACTTC. Encoded protein: CASSPRGGRETQYF.

The genes are TRBV30 and TRBJ1-6, with 11 bases identical to TRBD1. There are 15 residues in the CDR3. V was pared by 4 bases and J by 10 bases, with 9 bases of the junction left unmatched. The V gene's germline CDR1 is GTSNPN and CDR2 SVGIG (reference sequence). As DNA, the CDR3 is TGTGCCTGGATCTCCGGACAGGGGGCAGGGTCACCCCTCCACTTT. Residues: CAWISGQGAGSPLHF.

The genes are TRBV21-1 and TRBJ2-5; the DNA was not used to check the table's D call, TRBD1. TRBV21-1 is shown as a pseudogene. This CDR3 has 17 amino acids. The CDR3 protein is CASSKVPQGQGKETQYF. CDR3 coding DNA: TGTGCCAGCAGCAAAGTCCCCCAGGGACAGGGAAAAGAGACCCAGTACTTC.

The chain links TRBV5-1 to TRBJ2-1; the match to TRBD2 covers 16 bases. The CDR3 is 18 residues long. J gave up 6 bases and V 3 bases, and 9 bases lay outside the gene matches. CDR1 SGHRS and CDR2 YFSETQ come from the germline V gene. The CDR3 DNA reads as TGCGCCAGCAGCTGGACCGGGACTAGCGGGGGGGCGTTCAATGAGCAGTTCTTC. It specifies CASSWTGTSGGAFNEQFF.

This rearrangement joins TRBV6-5 to TRBJ1-1; D not certain. The germline CDR1 and CDR2 sequences are MNHEY and SVGAGI. The CDR3 totals 13 residues. The germline V and J ends were trimmed by 5 bases and 1 base, with 8 bases remaining between them. CDR3 coding DNA: TGTGCCAGCAGTCGTAATCCGAACACTGAAGCTTTCTTT. Translating gives CASSRNPNTEAFF.

This chain connects TRBV10-3 to TRBJ1-6; TRBD1 aligns across 7 bases. Germline CDR1 ENHRY, CDR2 SYGVKD. This CDR3 comprises 16 residues. V trimming: 1 base; J trimming: 7 bases; junction bases outside the gene matches: 7. CDR3 coding DNA: TGTGCCATCAGTGAGTTGGCGAGGGGGCTGAATTCACCCCTCCACTTT. Translation: CAISELARGLNSPLHF.

This clone appeared once. The chain is built from TRBV19 and TRBJ1-1, with a possible D match to TRBD1 (5 bases). The CDR3 length is 13 residues. Between the trimmed V and J ends, which lost 5 bases and 6 bases, there was a span of 13 bases. Germline V CDR1 and CDR2: LNHDA, SQIVND (reference sequence). The CDR3: CASSPQGWPEAFF. DNA of the CDR3: TGTGCCAGTAGTCCCCAGGGTTGGCCTGAAGCTTTCTTT.

This chain joins TRBV14 and TRBJ2-7; 7 bases are a match to TRBD2. J lost 2 bases, V lost 4 bases, and 8 bases had no gene match. Germline V gene data show CDR1 as SGHDN and CDR2 as FVKESK. The CDR3 length is 15 residues. The CDR3 bases are TGTGCCAGCAGCCGAATAGCGGGTCCTACCTACGAGCAGTACTTC. This gives the protein CASSRIAGPTYEQYF.

This clone was observed once. The chain joins TRBV7-9 to TRBJ2-3; TRBD2 is a possible D gene (5 bases). The V end was cut by 5 bases, the J end by 2 bases, with 11 bases between. The germline gives CDR1 SEHNR, CDR2 FQNEAQ (reference sequence). CDR3 length equals 14 residues. The CDR3 loop reads CASSTLDYTDTQYF. The CDR3, as DNA: TGTGCCAGCAGCACTCTAGACTACACAGATACGCAGTATTTT.

The rearrangement uses TRBV9 and TRBJ2-2; possible D gene TRBD2, 5 bases. The CDR3 is 18 amino acids. Deletions cut 4 bases from V and 4 bases from J, with 23 bases between. Germline-derived CDR1 and CDR2 are SGDLS and YYNGEE. In nucleotides, the CDR3 is TGTGCCAGCAGCCTCCGGCCCGGCGGAGGAGTGGGCACCGGGGAGCTGTTTTTT. Translating gives CASSLRPGGGVGTGELFF.

V and J are TRBV2 and TRBJ2-7, with 10 positions matching TRBD2. V shed 7 bases, J shed 3 bases, and the junction held 15 bases outside the gene matches. The germline V gene has CDR1 SNHLY and CDR2 FYNNEI. The CDR3 contains 17 residues. CDR3 in DNA: TGTGCCAGCACCGGGGGTAGGGCTAGCGGGGGTTTCTACGAGCAGTACTTC. Protein: CASTGGRASGGFYEQYF. The full variable domain, with the rest looked up from reference TRBV2 and TRBJ2-7, is EPEVTQTPSHQVTQMGQEVILRCVPISNHLYFYWYRQILGQKVEFLVSFYNNEISEKSEIFDDQFSVERPDGSNFTLKIRSTKLEDSAMYFCASTGGRASGGFYEQYFGPGTRLTVT.

The rearrangement links TRBV6-8 to TRBJ2-7; a weak D match, TRBD2 (5 bases). V lost 11 bases to trimming and J lost 0 bases, with 20 bases between them. This CDR3 has 15 residues. Germline assignment: CDR1 MNHGY and CDR2 SAAAGT. CDR3 loop: CASLRRKSSSYEQYF. The CDR3 nucleotides read TGTGCCTCCCTTAGGAGGAAAAGTAGCTCCTACGAGCAGTACTTC.

The V and J genes are TRBV28 and TRBJ2-1; the D gene is possibly TRBD2 (7 bases). The germline V gene has CDR1 MDHEN and CDR2 SYDVKM. Trimming removed 7 bases at V and 4 bases at J, with 17 bases between. CDR3 length equals 15 residues. The chain's CDR3 is CASMGGGVGYNEQFF. The CDR3 nucleotides are TGTGCCAGCATGGGGGGGGGCGTAGGGTACAATGAGCAGTTCTTC.

The rearrangement joins TRBV7-2 to TRBJ2-3; 10 nucleotides line up with TRBD2. This CDR3 region has 15 residues. Germline loops: CDR1 SGHTA, CDR2 FQGNSA. V shed 1 base, J shed 3 bases, and the junction held 1 base outside the gene matches. The CDR3 DNA follows: TGTGCCAGCAGCTTAGAGACTAGCGGGACAGATACGCAGTATTTT. This codes for CASSLETSGTDTQYF.

J is TRBJ1-2 and V is TRBV5-6, with D possibly being TRBD1 (5 bases). CDR3 length: 13 amino acids. Trimming removed 2 bases from V and 8 bases from J, with 13 bases in between. The germline V gene encodes CDR1 SGHDT and CDR2 YYEEEE. CDR3: CASSFEKGIGYTF. The CDR3 DNA reads TGTGCCAGCAGCTTCGAAAAGGGGATCGGCTACACCTTC.

The chain couples TRBV10-1 to TRBJ2-1, with TRBD1 as a possible D gene (6 bases). Looked up from germline, CDR1 is WNHNN and CDR2 is SYGVQD (reference sequence). Trimming removed 8 bases at V and 11 bases at J, with 16 bases between. This CDR3 is built from 12 residues. CDR3 protein: CASGLNRVQQFF. The CDR3 bases are TGCGCCAGCGGTTTAAACAGGGTCCAGCAGTTCTTC.

The V gene is TRBV6-1, the J gene TRBJ2-7, with D perhaps matching TRBD1 (5 bases). The V end lost 3 bases, the J end lost 5 bases, and 11 bases lay between the germline ends. Germline CDR1 is MNHNS and CDR2 is SASEGT. This CDR3 contains 13 residues. The CDR3 DNA follows: TGTGCCAGCAGTGATCAGGGTGGCCACGAGCAGTACTTC. It codes for CASSDQGGHEQYF.

The V and J genes are TRBV2 and TRBJ2-7; 9 positions agree with TRBD1. Germline assignment: CDR1 SNHLY and CDR2 FYNNEI. The CDR3 covers 13 residues. Trimming removed 9 bases from V and 6 bases from J; junction bases left unmatched: 9. The CDR3, as DNA: TGTGCCAGGCTTTGGGACAGGGACTGCGAGCAGTACTTC. It codes for CARLWDRDCEQYF.

This clone was seen a few times. The chain employs TRBV28 and TRBJ2-5; D is perhaps TRBD1 (6 bases). Trimming stripped 7 bases from V and 2 bases from J, with 14 bases between. CDR1 and CDR2 (germline): MDHEN, SYDVKM. This CDR3 region has 14 residues. The CDR3 sequence: CASTPGQTQETQYF. The CDR3 nucleotides are TGTGCCAGCACACCGGGACAAACACAAGAGACCCAGTACTTC.

The rearrangement links TRBV11-2 to TRBJ2-7, with D hard to call. V lost 2 bases and J 5 bases, leaving 7 bases between the germline ends. The CDR3 contains 12 residues. Germline V gives CDR1 SGHAT, CDR2 FQNNGV. CDR3 sequence reads: CASSLSTHEQYF. The CDR3 nucleotides read TGTGCCAGCAGCTTAAGCACCCACGAGCAGTACTTC.

This rearrangement joins TRBV18 to TRBJ2-7; 9 bases match TRBD1. This CDR3 is built from 15 residues. Trimming removed 6 bases from V and 1 base from J; junction bases left unmatched: 7. Germline assignment: CDR1 KGHSH and CDR2 LQKENI. The CDR3 DNA reads TGTGCCAGCTCTCTTGGACAGGGGCTTTCCTACGAGCAGTACTTC. It specifies CASSLGQGLSYEQYF.

This clone showed up just once. The rearrangement uses TRBV5-4 and TRBJ2-5; tentative D call: TRBD2 (6 bases). Germline V gene lookup returns CDR1 SGHNT and CDR2 YYREEE (reference sequence). CDR3 length equals 15 residues. The V and J ends lost 4 bases and 2 bases respectively, with 15 bases between them. CDR3 protein: CASSGRLGGQETQYF. The CDR3 DNA reads TGTGCCAGCAGCGGGCGTTTGGGGGGTCAAGAGACCCAGTACTTC.

The sample holds one count of this clone. The CDR3 spells CASTSGGLAGFGEQFF. The CDR3, as DNA: TGTGCCAGCACCTCCGGGGGACTAGCGGGATTCGGTGAGCAGTTCTTC. The chain joins TRBV28 to TRBJ2-1, with TRBD2 matching 13 bases. The CDR3 sequence is 16 residues long. Trimming removed 7 bases from V and 9 bases from J; junction bases left unmatched: 12. Per germline, CDR1 MDHEN and CDR2 SYDVKM.